A selection of T cell receptor beta chains follows, all from one sample in a study of shared clonotypes between healthy human individuals. Profiling relied on immunoSEQ multiplex PCR, and the TCRdb table lists in-frame clones only, not all of them. The sample includes about 580,000 clones, about 98% of them seen just once. The sample comprised naive CD8+ T cells sorted from blood. These receptors came from a man aged 30 to 39 in good health. CDR3s include the opening cysteine and the closing phenylalanine or tryptophan. The D gene is left open where the match is weak. Clone size is stated in some rows and not others, as once, few, many or a class when expanded.

TRBJ2-7 | TRBV11-2 | TRBD2 | . | TGTGCCAGCAGCTTAGATACTAGCGACTACGAGCAGTACTTC | CASSLDTSDYEQYF
TRBJ2-7 | TRBV27 | . | . | TGTGCCAGCCAACCGGGATCCCTTGGCTACGAGCAGTACTTC | CASQPGSLGYEQYF
TRBJ2-2 | TRBV27 | . | . | TGTGCCAGCAGTTGGATGGAGTCCGGGGAGCTGTTTTTT | CASSWMESGELFF
TRBJ1-1 | TRBV29-1 | . | . | TGCAGCGTTGTTGACAGCTCCGGGACTGAAGCTTTCTTT | CSVVDSSGTEAFF
TRBJ2-5 | TRBV7-2 | . | . | TGTGCCAGCAGCTTAGAGGCGCGGGCGGGACCAGTTGAGACCCAGTACTTC | CASSLEARAGPVETQYF
TRBJ2-2 | TRBV27 | . | . | TGTGCCAGCTGTGAGATCAACACCGGGGAGCTGTTTTTT | CASCEINTGELFF
TRBJ1-5 | TRBV27 | TRBD1 | once | TGTGCCAGCAGCCGTAGACAGGGGGATCAGCCCCAGCATTTT | CASSRRQGDQPQHF
TRBJ1-1 | TRBV20-1 | . | . | TGCAGTGCGCCGGGGCGTGGGGAAGCTTTCTTT | CSAPGRGEAFF
TRBJ2-1 | TRBV5-1 | . | . | TGCGCCAGCAGCTTGGGGCCGGCTGCGAGCTCCTACAATGAGCAGTTCTTC | CASSLGPAASSYNEQFF
TRBJ1-5 | TRBV6-5 | . | . | TGTGCCAGCAGTTACGCTGTAGACCAGCCCCAGCATTTT | CASSYAVDQPQHF
TRBJ2-1 | TRBV6-6 | . | . | TGTGCCAGCAGTCTCACTACCTACAATGAGCAGTTCTTC | CASSLTTYNEQFF
TRBJ2-3 | TRBV27 | . | once | TGTGCCAGCAGCAAAAGCGGACCCACAGATACGCAGTATTTT | CASSKSGPTDTQYF
TRBJ2-5 | TRBV15 | . | . | TGTGCCACCAGCAGAGATCCTGGCGGAGAGACCCAGTACTTC | CATSRDPGGETQYF
TRBJ1-1 | TRBV7-9 | . | . | TGTGCCAGCAGCCCACCGACGACAGAGAACACTGAAGCTTTCTTT | CASSPPTTENTEAFF
TRBJ2-7 | TRBV14 | TRBD1 | . | TGTGCCAGCAGACGGACAGGCCGATACGAGCAGTACTTC | CASRRTGRYEQYF
TRBJ1-1 | TRBV7-9 | . | . | TGTGCCAGCAGCCCCCCAGGAGGGGGGGAGGTGGACACTGAAGCTTTCTTT | CASSPPGGGEVDTEAFF
TRBJ2-7 | TRBV5-1 | TRBD1 | . | TGCGCCAGCAGCTTGAGACAGGGAGAACAGCCGTACGAGCAGTACTTC | CASSLRQGEQPYEQYF
TRBJ2-7 | TRBV11-2 | . | once | TGTGCCAGCAGCGCCCCTTCGCGGGCCAACTACGAGCAGTACTTC | CASSAPSRANYEQYF
TRBJ2-7 | TRBV5-1 | TRBD2 | . | TGCGCCAGCAGCTTGGGCGTTAGCGGGATTAGCTCCTACGAGCAGTACTTC | CASSLGVSGISSYEQYF
TRBJ2-7 | TRBV5-5 | . | . | TGTGCCAGCAGCGAAGGATTACAGGGATCTTTTTACGAGCAGTACTTC | CASSEGLQGSFYEQYF
TRBJ1-1 | TRBV29-1 | . | . | TGCAGCGTTGATGGTAGGGGGACTGAAGCTTTCTTT | CSVDGRGTEAFF
TRBJ2-3 | TRBV7-8 | . | . | TGTGCCAGCAGCTTAGAGCAGGGTTTCATTATGGATACGCAGTATTTT | CASSLEQGFIMDTQYF